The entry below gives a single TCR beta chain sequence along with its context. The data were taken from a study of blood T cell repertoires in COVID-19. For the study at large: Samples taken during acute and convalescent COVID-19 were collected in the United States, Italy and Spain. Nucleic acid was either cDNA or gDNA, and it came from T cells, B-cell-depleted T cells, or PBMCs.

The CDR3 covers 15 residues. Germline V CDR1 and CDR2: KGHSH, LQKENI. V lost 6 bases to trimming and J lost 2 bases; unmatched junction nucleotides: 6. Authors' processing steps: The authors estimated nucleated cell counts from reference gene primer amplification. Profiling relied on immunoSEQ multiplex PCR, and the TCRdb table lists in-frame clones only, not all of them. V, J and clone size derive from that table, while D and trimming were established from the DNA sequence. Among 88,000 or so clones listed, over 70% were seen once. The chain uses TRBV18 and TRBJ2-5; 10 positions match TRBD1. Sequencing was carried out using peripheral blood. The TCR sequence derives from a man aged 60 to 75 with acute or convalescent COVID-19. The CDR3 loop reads CASSPGTGDQETQYF. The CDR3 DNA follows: TGTGCCAGCTCCCCCGGGACAGGGGATCAAGAGACCCAGTACTTC.